The rows below give T cell receptor beta chains drawn from one sample of a study of early T cells in non-severe SARS-CoV-2 infection. From the 5' RACE reads, TCRdb called clonotypes with MiXCR, one entry per CDR3 protein. The table lists roughly 92,000 distinct CDR3 sequences, roughly 12% of them singletons. The sample here was whole blood, taken at baseline. The receptors were sampled from an adult who was a healthcare worker with PCR-confirmed SARS-CoV-2 infection or an uninfected control (not recorded which). Both conserved end residues are part of each CDR3. A D gene is named only where the DNA matches it firmly. Size is omitted from some rows. Given values are once, few, many or a class for expanded clones.

V	J	size	D	CDR3	DNA
TRBV7-3	TRBJ2-1	many	NA	CASSLTRPSSYNEQFF	TGTGCCAGCAGCTTAACCCGCCCTAGCAGTTACAATGAGCAGTTCTTC
TRBV6-1	TRBJ2-1	NA	NA	CASSPRRSSYNEQFF	TGTGCCAGCAGTCCCAGGAGAAGCTCCTACAATGAGCAGTTCTTC
TRBV12-3/TRBV12-4	TRBJ2-3	many	NA	CASSLSLPSSTDTQYF	TGTGCCAGCAGTTTGAGCCTCCCCTCTTCCACAGATACGCAGTATTTT
TRBV18	TRBJ2-1	few	TRBD1	CASSPDRDREQFF	TGTGCCAGCTCACCGGACAGGGACCGGGAGCAGTTCTTC
TRBV20-1	TRBJ1-2	NA	NA	CSAIITSRDTTF	TGCAGTGCCATTATCACCAGCCGGGACACTACCTTC
TRBV3-1	TRBJ2-7	NA	TRBD1	CASSPRDREIEQYF	TGTGCCAGCAGCCCGAGGGACAGGGAAATTGAGCAGTACTTC
TRBV20-1	TRBJ1-5	few	NA	CSALSPPNQPQHF	TGCAGTGCACTTAGCCCCCCAAATCAGCCCCAGCATTTT
TRBV5-1	TRBJ2-3	few	TRBD2	CASSLSRRLAGASTRTDTQYF	TGCGCCAGCAGCTTGTCCCGCCGACTAGCGGGGGCTTCAACCCGCACAGATACGCAGTATTTT
TRBV7-8	TRBJ1-2	many	TRBD1	CASSLGGTGYGYTF	TGTGCCAGCAGCTTAGGCGGGACAGGGTATGGCTACACCTTC
TRBV5-1	TRBJ2-5	NA	NA	CASSQDREGVETQYF	TGCGCCAGCAGCCAGGACAGGGAGGGGGTAGAGACCCAGTACTTC
TRBV20-1	TRBJ1-6	NA	NA	CSGDKDRSNSPLHF	TGCAGTGGGGATAAGGACCGAAGTAATTCACCCCTCCACTTT
TRBV12-3/TRBV12-4	TRBJ2-3	NA	TRBD1	CASTVDRITDTQYF	TGTGCCAGCACGGTGGACAGGATCACAGATACGCAGTATTTT
TRBV5-1	TRBJ2-2	few	TRBD1	CASSQGQTRVTGELFF	TGCGCCAGCAGCCAGGGACAGACCAGGGTGACCGGGGAGCTGTTTTTT
TRBV29-1	TRBJ2-7	few	TRBD1	CSVEVPLLGTGPSYEQYF	TGCAGCGTTGAAGTACCCTTACTCGGGACAGGGCCCTCCTACGAGCAGTACTTC
TRBV7-2	TRBJ1-2	NA	TRBD1	CASSSDTGQGYYGYTF	TGTGCCAGCAGCTCAGACACGGGACAGGGGTACTATGGCTACACCTTC
TRBV7-9	TRBJ2-7	many	NA	CASADSTLYEQYF	TGTGCCAGCGCCGATTCGACCCTCTACGAGCAGTACTTC
TRBV15	TRBJ1-5	many	NA	CATSSTGYSNQPQHF	TGTGCCACCAGCAGCACGGGGTATAGCAATCAGCCCCAGCATTTT
TRBV12-3/TRBV12-4	TRBJ2-5	few	TRBD2	CASRVLAGPGTQYF	TGTGCCAGCAGGGTACTAGCGGGACCGGGTACCCAGTACTTC